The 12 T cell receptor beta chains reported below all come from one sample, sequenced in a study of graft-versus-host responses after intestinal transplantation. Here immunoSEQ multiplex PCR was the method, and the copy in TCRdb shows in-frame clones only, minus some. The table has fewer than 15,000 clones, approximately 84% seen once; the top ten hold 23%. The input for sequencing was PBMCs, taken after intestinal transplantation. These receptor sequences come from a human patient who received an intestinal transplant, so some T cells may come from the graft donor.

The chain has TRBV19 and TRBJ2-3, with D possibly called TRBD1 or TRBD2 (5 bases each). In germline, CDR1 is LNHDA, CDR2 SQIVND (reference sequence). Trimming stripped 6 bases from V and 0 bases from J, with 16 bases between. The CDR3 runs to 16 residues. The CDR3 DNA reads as TGTGCCAGTAGCCCAGGGAGCGGCCTCAGCACAGATACGCAGTATTTT. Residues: CASSPGSGLSTDTQYF.

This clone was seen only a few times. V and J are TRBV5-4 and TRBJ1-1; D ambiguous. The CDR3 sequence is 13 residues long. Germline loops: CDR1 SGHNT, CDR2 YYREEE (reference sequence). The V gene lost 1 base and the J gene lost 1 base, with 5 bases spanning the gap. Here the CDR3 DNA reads TGTGCCAGCAGCTTGAACTCGAACACTGAAGCTTTCTTT. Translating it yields CASSLNSNTEAFF.

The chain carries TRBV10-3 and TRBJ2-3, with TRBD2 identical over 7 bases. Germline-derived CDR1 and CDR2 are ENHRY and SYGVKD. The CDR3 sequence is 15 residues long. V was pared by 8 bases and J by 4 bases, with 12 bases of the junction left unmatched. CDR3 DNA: TGTGCCATCCGGTTCGGGGGGAGATCAGCAGATACGCAGTATTTT. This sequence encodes CAIRFGGRSADTQYF.

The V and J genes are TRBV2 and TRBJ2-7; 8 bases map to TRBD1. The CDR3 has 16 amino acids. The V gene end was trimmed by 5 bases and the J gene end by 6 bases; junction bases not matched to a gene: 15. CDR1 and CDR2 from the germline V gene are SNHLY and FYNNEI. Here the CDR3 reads CASSQQGQALTGEQYF. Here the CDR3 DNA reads TGTGCCAGCAGTCAACAGGGACAGGCCCTTACGGGCGAGCAGTACTTC.

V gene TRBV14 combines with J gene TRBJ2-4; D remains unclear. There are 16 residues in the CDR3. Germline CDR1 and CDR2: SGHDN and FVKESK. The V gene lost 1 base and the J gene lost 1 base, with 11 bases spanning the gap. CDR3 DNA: TGTGCCAGCAGCCAAGTAGCATCCAGGGCCAAAAACATTCAGTACTTC. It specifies CASSQVASRAKNIQYF. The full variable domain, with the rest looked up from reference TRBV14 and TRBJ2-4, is EAGVTQFPSHSVIEKGQTVTLRCDPISGHDNLYWYRRVMGKEIKFLLHFVKESKQDESGMPNNRFLAERTGGTYSTLKVQPAELEDSGVYFCASSQVASRAKNIQYFGAGTRLSVL.

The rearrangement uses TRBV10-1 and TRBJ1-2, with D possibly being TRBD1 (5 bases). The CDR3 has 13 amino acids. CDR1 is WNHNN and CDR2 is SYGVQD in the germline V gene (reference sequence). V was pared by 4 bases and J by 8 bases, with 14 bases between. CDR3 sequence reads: CASSGSRGGGYTF. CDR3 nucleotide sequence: TGCGCCAGCAGTGGAAGCCGGGGCGGGGGCTACACCTTC.

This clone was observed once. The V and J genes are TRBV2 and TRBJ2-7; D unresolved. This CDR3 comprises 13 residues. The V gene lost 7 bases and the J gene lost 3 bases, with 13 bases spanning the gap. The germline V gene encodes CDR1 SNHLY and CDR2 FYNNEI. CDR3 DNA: TGTGCCAGCAAGGTCGCGACGGGCTACGAGCAGTACTTC. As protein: CASKVATGYEQYF.

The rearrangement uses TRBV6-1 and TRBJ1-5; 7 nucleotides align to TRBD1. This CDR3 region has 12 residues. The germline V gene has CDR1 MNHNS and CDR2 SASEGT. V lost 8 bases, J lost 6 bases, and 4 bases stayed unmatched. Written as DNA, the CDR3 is TGTGCCAGCCAGGGGGTCGGTCAGCCCCAGCATTTT. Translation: CASQGVGQPQHF.

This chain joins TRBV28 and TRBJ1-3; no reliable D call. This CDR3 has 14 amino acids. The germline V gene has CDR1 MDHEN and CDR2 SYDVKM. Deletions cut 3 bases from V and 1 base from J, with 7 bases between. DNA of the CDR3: TGTGCCAGCAGTTTTAGAGGTTCTGGAAACACCATATATTTT. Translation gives CASSFRGSGNTIYF.

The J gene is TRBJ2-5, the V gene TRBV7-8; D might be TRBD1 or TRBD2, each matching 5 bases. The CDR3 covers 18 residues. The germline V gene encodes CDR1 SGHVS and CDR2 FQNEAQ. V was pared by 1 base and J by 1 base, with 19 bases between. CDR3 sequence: CASSLDPDPPGTQETQYF. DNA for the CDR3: TGTGCCAGCAGCTTAGATCCCGACCCTCCCGGGACCCAAGAGACCCAGTACTTC.

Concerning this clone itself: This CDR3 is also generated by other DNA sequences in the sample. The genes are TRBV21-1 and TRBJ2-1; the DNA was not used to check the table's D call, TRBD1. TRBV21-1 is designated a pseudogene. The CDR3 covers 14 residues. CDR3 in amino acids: CASSTQGPNWEQFF. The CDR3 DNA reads TGTGCCAGCAGCACACAGGGGCCCAATTGGGAGCAGTTCTTC.

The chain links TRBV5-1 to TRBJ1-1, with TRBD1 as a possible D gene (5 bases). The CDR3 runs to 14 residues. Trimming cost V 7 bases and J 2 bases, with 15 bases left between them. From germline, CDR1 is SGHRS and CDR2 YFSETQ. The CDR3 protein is CASSPGDLNTEAFF. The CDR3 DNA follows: TGCGCCAGCTCACCCGGGGACTTAAACACTGAAGCTTTCTTT.